This T cell receptor beta chain appears in the sequencing data of a study of blood T cells in healthy people across ages. General study points: Age advanced and TCR beta diversity per million T cells fell, roughly linearly. The study regarded diversity estimates from one million T cells as underestimates. The unknown donor CMV status may have confounded expanded clonotype changes.

This clonotype has only a few counts. The antigen is undetermined. Through a sample-barcoded 5' primer and a J-beta primer mix, a second PCR was run for roughly 6 to 11 cycles. MiXCR, run by TCRdb on the 5' RACE reads, gives a single entry per CDR3 protein. This table has about 810,000 distinct CDR3 sequences, about 34% appearing once. J gave up 2 bases and V 4 bases, and 11 bases lay outside the gene matches. The CDR3 sequence is 17 residues long. Germline V gene sequence: CDR1 DFQATT, CDR2 SNEGSKA (reference sequence). Isolated per sample were at least 7 million PBMCs. Sequenced: blood. The clonotype was recovered from a man aged 18-30 years in good health. This sequence joins TRBV20-1 and TRBJ2-3, with TRBD2 matching 11 bases. CDR3 protein: CSAKSASGGPYTDTQYF. CDR3 in DNA: TGCAGTGCTAAGTCCGCTAGCGGGGGGCCCTACACAGATACGCAGTATTTT.